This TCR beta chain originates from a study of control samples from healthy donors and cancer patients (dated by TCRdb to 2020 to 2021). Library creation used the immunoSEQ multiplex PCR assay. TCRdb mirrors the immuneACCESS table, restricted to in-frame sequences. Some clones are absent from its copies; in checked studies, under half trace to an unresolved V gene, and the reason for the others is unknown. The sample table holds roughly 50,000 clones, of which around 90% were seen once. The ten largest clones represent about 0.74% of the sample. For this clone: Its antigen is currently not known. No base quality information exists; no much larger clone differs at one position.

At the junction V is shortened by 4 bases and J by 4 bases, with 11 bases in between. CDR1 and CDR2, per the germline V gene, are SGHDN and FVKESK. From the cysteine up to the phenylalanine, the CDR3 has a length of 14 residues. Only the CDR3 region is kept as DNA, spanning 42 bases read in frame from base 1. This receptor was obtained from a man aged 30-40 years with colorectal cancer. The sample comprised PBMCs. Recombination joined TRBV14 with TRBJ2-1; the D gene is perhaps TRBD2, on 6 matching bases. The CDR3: CASSPGGRYNEQFF. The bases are TGTGCCAGCAGCCCCGGGGGACGGTACAATGAGCAGTTCTTC.